The sequence of this TCR beta chain was determined in a study of high-grade serous ovarian cancer treatment subgroups. Whole-study context: Samples averaged approximately 15,000 reads and roughly 7,500 unique TCR beta rearrangements. General study results and limits: Repertoire analysis covered CDR3 alone, not CDR1 or CDR2. Different patients shared almost no repertoire; same-patient tumors shared about 0.11 to 0.85.

Clones were sequenced by immunoSEQ multiplex PCR, and TCRdb holds only the in-frame ones, with some missing. This table has about 40,000 clones, 70% to 80% appearing once. A few counts support this clone. Its specificity is not known. V was pared by 7 bases and J by 4 bases, with 8 bases of the junction left unmatched. Germline V gives CDR1 SQVTM, CDR2 ANQGSEA. The CDR3 contains 13 residues. The tumor samples were collected prior to definitive surgery or chemotherapy. The specimen was tumor tissue. The source of this sequence is a human donor with high-grade serous ovarian cancer. The gene calls are TRBV29-1 and TRBJ1-1, with 8 bases lining up with TRBD1. The DNA for the CDR3 is TGCAGCGCCGCGGGACAGGCGGGCACTGAAGCTTTCTTT. Translation: CSAAGQAGTEAFF.